This T cell receptor beta chain was captured by sequencing in a study of T cells expressing NK-cell markers. Study as a whole: The study drew TCR beta repertoires from sorted CD3+CD56+NKG2C+, CD3+CD56+NKG2C- and CD3+CD56-NKG2C+ T cells.

General study points: Similarly, these clonotypes led the CD3+CD56-NKG2C+ fraction as well in a few donors.

This CDR3 is 17 amino acids long. Germline CDR1 reads MNHEY; CDR2 reads SVGEGT. As regards this clonotype: Its antigen is as yet unknown.

TCR beta cDNA was generated via 5'RACE template switching incorporating UMIs. TCRdb reprocessed the 5' RACE reads, with one entry per CDR3 protein and no DNA. The ten most abundant clones cover 7.3% of a sample with some 410,000 distinct CDR3 sequences. This clonotype was sampled from a woman aged 18 to 75 in good health. Material: blood T cells: a sorted CD56 or NKG2C T cell subset, CD4+ or CD8+ T cells, or bulk PBMC T cells (not recorded which). The chain links TRBV6-2 or TRBV6-3 to TRBJ2-7; TCRdb's D call, TRBD2, is unchecked because there is no DNA. CDR3 loop: CASSYLPTGTRGYEQYF.